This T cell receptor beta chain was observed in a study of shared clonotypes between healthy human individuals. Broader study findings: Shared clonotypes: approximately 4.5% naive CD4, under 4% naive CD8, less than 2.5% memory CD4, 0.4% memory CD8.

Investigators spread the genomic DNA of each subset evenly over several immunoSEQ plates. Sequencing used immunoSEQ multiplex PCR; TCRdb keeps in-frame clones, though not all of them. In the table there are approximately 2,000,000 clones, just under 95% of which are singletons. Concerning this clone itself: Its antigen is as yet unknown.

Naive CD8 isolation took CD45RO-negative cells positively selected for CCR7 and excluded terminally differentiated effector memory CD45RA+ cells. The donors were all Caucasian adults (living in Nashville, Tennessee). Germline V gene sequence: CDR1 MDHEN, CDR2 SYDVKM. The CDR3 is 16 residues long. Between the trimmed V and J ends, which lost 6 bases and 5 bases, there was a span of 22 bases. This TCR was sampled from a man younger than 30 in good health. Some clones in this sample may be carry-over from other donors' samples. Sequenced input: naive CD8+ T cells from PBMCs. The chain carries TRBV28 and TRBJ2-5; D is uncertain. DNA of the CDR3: TGTGCCAGCAGCCTCCGTCTCGGTCCACGAGTCGAGACCCAGTACTTC. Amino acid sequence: CASSLRLGPRVETQYF. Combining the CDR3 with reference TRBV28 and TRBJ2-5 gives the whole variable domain DVKVTQSSRYLVKRTGEKVFLECVQDMDHENMFWYRQDPGLGLRLIYFSYDVKMKEKGDIPEGYSVSREKKERFSLILESASTNQTSMYLCASSLRLGPRVETQYFGPGTRLLVL.